Below are 4 T cell receptor beta chains sequenced from a single sample in a study of cytomegalovirus exposure and HLA in healthy donors (dated by TCRdb to about 2017). Library creation used the immunoSEQ multiplex PCR assay. A mixture of 60 forward primers for TCR Vbeta segments and 13 reverse primers for TCR Jbeta segments was used in the multiplex PCR. This is the immuneACCESS table as TCRdb keeps it, with only in-frame sequences that have V and J called. A part of the clones is gone; compared with another copy, unresolved V genes explain less than half, and the rest is unexplained. This sample gives under 150,000 clones in total; roughly 80% of them show up just once. Roughly 7.8% of the sample is in the top ten clones. Sequences were obtained from PBMCs. Receptors originate from a woman in her 50s in good health and CMV-seropositive.

V usage is TRBV5-4 and J usage is TRBJ2-7, with D perhaps TRBD2 (6 bases). Trimming took off 0 bases at V and 6 bases at J, with 13 bases between the two ends. This CDR3 contains 14 residues. Germline assignment: CDR1 SGHNT and CDR2 YYREEE (reference sequence). The CDR3 sequence is CASSLAQAGSEQYF. CDR3 DNA: TGTGCCAGCAGCTTGGCCCAGGCGGGGTCCGAGCAGTACTTC.

V usage is TRBV2 and J usage is TRBJ1-1; maybe TRBD1 (5 bases). This CDR3 comprises 13 residues. Trimming left V 6 bases short and J 11 bases short, with 19 bases between. The germline gives CDR1 SNHLY, CDR2 FYNNEI. The CDR3 DNA reads as TGTGCCAGCAGGGACGGACGGGGCGGGGCGGCTTTCTTT. Its protein product is CASRDGRGGAAFF.

This rearrangement joins TRBV5-5 to TRBJ2-7, with a possible D match to TRBD1 (6 bases). V dropped 4 bases and J dropped 3 bases, with 17 bases sitting between them. The CDR3 consists of 15 residues. Germline V CDR1 and CDR2: SGHKS, YYEKEE (reference sequence). DNA of the CDR3: TGTGCCAGCAGCCCCGAACCCGGGACACACTACGAGCAGTACTTC. It is translated as CASSPEPGTHYEQYF.

The genes are TRBV28 and TRBJ1-1; TRBD1 might be the D (6 bases). Trimming pared 5 bases from V and 3 bases from J, leaving 13 bases between. Per germline, CDR1 MDHEN and CDR2 SYDVKM. This CDR3 has 14 amino acids. The CDR3 loop reads CASSLVGGDTEAFF. CDR3 nucleotide sequence: TGTGCCAGCAGTCTTGTAGGGGGGGACACTGAAGCTTTCTTT.